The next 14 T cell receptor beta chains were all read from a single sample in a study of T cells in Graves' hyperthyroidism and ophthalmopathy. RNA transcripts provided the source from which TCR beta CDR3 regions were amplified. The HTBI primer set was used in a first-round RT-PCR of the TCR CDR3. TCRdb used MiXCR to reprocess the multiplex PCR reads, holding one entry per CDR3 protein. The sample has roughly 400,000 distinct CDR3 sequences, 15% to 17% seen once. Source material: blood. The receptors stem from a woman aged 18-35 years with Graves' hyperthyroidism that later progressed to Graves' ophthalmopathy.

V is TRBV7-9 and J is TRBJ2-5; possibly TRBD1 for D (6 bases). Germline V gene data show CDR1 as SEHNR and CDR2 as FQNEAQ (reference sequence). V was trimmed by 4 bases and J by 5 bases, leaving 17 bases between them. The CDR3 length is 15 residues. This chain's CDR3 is CASSSPDRFLETQYF. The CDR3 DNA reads TGTGCCAGCAGCTCCCCGGACAGATTTCTGGAGACCCAGTACTTC.

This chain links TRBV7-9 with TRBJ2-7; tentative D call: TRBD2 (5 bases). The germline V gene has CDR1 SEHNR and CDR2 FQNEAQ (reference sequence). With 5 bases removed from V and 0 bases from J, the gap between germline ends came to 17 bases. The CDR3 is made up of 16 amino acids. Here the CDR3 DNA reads TGTGCCAGCAGCCCCGCCTTTATGGGAGACTCCTACGAGCAGTACTTC. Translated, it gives CASSPAFMGDSYEQYF. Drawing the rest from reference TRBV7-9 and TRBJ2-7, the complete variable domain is DTGVSQNPRHKITKRGQNVTFRCDPISEHNRLYWYRQTLGQGPEFLTYFQNEAQLEKSRLLSDRFSAERPKGSFSTLEIQRTEQGDSAMYLCASSPAFMGDSYEQYFGPGTRLTVT.

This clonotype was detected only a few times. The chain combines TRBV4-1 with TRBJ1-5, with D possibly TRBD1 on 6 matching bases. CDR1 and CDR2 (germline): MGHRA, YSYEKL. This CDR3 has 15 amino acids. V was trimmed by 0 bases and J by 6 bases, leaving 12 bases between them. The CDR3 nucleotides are TGCGCCAGCAGCCAAGACACAGGGATTCCTCAGCCCCAGCATTTT. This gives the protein CASSQDTGIPQPQHF.

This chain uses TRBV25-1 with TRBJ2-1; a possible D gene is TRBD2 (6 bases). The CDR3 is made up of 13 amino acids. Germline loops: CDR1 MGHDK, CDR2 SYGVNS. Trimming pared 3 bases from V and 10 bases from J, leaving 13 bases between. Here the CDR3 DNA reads TGTGCCAGCAGTGAGCCCCCGGGGGAGGAGCAGTTCTTC. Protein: CASSEPPGEEQFF. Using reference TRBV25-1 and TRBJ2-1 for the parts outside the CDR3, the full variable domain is EADIYQTPRYLVIGTGKKITLECSQTMGHDKMYWYQQDPGMELHLIHYSYGVNSTEKGDLSSESTVSRIRTEHFPLTLESARPSHTSQYLCASSEPPGEEQFFGPGTRLTVL.

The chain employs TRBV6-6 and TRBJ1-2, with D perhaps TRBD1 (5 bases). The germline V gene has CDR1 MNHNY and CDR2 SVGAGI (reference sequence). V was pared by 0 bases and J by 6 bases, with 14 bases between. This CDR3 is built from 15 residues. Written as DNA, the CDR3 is TGTGCCAGCAGTTACTCGTGGGGGGAGGTGGATGGCTACACCTTC. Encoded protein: CASSYSWGEVDGYTF.

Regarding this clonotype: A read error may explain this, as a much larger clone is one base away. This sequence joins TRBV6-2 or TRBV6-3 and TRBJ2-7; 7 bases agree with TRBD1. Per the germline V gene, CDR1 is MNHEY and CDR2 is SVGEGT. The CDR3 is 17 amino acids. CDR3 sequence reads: CVSSRDRGIQSSYEQYF. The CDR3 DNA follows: TGTGTCAGCAGCAGGGACAGAGGTATCCAGAGCTCCTACGAGCAGTACTTC.

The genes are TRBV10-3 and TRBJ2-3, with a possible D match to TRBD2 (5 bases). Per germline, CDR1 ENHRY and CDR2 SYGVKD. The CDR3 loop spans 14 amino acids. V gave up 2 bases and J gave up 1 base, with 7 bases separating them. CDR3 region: CAISEAGGTDTQYF. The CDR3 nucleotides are TGTGCCATCAGTGAGGCCGGGGGCACAGATACGCAGTATTTT.

CDR3 residues: CSATEGPKVRNYGYTF. CDR3 DNA: TGCAGTGCTACAGAGGGGCCCAAGGTACGGAACTATGGCTACACCTTC. V usage is TRBV20-1 and J usage is TRBJ1-2; TRBD1 is a possible D gene (5 bases). Trimming removed 4 bases from V and 2 bases from J, with 20 bases in between. CDR3 size: 16 residues. Germline V lookup: CDR1 DFQATT, CDR2 SNEGSKA (reference sequence).

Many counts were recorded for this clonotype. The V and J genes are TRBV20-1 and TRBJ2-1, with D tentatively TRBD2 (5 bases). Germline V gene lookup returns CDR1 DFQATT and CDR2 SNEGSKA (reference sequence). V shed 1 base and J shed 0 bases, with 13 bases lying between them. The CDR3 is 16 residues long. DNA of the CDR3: TGCAGTGCTAGAGGGGAGATGCTCAGCTCCTACAATGAGCAGTTCTTC. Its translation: CSARGEMLSSYNEQFF.

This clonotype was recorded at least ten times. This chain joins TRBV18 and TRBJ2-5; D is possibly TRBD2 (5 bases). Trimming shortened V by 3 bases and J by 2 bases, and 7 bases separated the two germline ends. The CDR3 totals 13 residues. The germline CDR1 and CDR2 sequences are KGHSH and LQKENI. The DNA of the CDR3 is TGTGCCAGCTCACCGGGGAGACAAGAGACCCAGTACTTC. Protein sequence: CASSPGRQETQYF.

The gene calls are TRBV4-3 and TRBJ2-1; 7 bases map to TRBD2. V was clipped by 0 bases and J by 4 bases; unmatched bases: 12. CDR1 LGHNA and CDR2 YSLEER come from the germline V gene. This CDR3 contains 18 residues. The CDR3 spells CASSQEIIRGERYNEQFF. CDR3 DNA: TGCGCCAGCAGCCAAGAGATAATTCGGGGGGAGAGGTACAATGAGCAGTTCTTC.

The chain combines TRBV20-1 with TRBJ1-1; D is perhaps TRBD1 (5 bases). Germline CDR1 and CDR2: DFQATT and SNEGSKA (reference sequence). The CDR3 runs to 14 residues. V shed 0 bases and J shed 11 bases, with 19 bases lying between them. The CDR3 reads CSARDASRGVPAFF. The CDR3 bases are TGCAGTGCTAGAGATGCGTCAAGGGGAGTTCCGGCTTTCTTT.

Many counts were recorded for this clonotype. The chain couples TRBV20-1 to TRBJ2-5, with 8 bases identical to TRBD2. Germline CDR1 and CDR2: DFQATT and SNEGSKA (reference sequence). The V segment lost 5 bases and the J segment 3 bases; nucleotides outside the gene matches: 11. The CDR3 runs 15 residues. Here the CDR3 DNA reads TGCAGTGCTGGACTTCACACTAGCGGCGAAGAGACCCAGTACTTC. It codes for CSAGLHTSGEETQYF.

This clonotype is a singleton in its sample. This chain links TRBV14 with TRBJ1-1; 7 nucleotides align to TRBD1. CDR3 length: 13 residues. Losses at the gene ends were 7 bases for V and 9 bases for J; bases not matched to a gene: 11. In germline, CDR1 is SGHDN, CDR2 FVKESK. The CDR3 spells CASTRGYRGKAFF. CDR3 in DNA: TGTGCCAGCACGAGGGGCTACAGGGGAAAAGCTTTCTTT.